This TCR beta chain derives from a study of T cells in Graves' hyperthyroidism and ophthalmopathy (dated by TCRdb to the late 2010s). Notes on the research overall: Peripheral blood was sampled at the time of initial diagnosis, prior to any treatment. A discovery cohort of about 96 patients, about 40 with Graves' ophthalmopathy and about 60 with stable Graves' hyperthyroidism, was used to find distinguishing TCR V-J signatures. Prospective prediction of ophthalmopathy was tested in an independent validation cohort of 18 to 20 hyperthyroidism patients and some 17 patients who later progressed to ophthalmopathy. The 95 to 100 discovery patients were randomly split 7:3 into training and test sets. The study also compared thyroid tissue and blood T-cell repertoires from 6 or 7 Graves' hyperthyroidism patients. After blood sampling, hyperthyroidism patients were treated with methimazole at a starting dose of 30 mg daily, and ophthalmopathy patients were treated with high-dose intravenous methylprednisolone. According to the paper, TCR Vbeta CDR3 sequencing was carried out on approximately 140 peripheral blood samples, which came from approximately 41 ophthalmopathy, approximately 78 hyperthyroidism and about 17 progressor patients.

The TCR beta CDR3 regions were amplified from RNA transcripts. The TCR CDR3 was subjected to a first round of RT-PCR using the HTBI primer set and the Qiagen OneStep RT-PCR kit. Libraries were constructed in a second round of multiplex PCR, after which size selection and purification were performed. Sequencing of the libraries was done on an Illumina HiSeq2000 using paired-end 100 bp reads. Per the source publication's procedure: SOAPnuke was used to process the raw data, throwing out any read that contained adapters or uncalled bases, had a mean Phred below 15, or lacked an exact constant-primer or identifier match. COPE v1.2.5 was used to merge the high-quality paired reads, and each unique nucleotide sequence was defined as a clonotype. MiTCR v1.1 was used to align clonotypes to the IMGT TRBV, TRBD and TRBJ reference segments. The analysis included only V-J combinations with a frequency above 0.0001, which together covered around 99% of the repertoires. The TCS score was defined as the ratio of F50 (clonal expansion) to E x V (chaos), calculated using BLOSUM62-based TCRdist between CDR3 peptides within each V-J. Welch's t-statistics and random forest reduced roughly 540 V-J features to about 12, which were used in a naive Bayes classifier (R e1071). TCRdb itself trimmed the public reads at Q25 with fastp, ran MiXCR and retained productive beta chains. Rows merge per CDR3 protein into single entries with the most common DNA and genes. The V and J calls shown here were made by TCRdb, not taken from the authors' results. The sample data list under 400,000 distinct CDR3 sequences, and just under 25% of these were observed just once. The ten biggest clones cover around 70% of the sample.

A patient counted as having stable Graves' hyperthyroidism if no progression to ophthalmopathy occurred over 18 months of follow-up. Hyperthyroidism patients were newly diagnosed, with disease duration under 2 months, and aged 18 to 65 years. Any patient with an uncontrolled infection, another autoimmune disease, pregnancy or lactation was excluded. Diagnoses were based on clinical symptoms, serum thyroxine and TRAb, thyroid ultrasound and orbital computed tomography. PBMCs were isolated from about 9 ml of fresh peripheral blood by Ficoll-Paque density gradient centrifugation. Total RNA was extracted using Trizol reagent, and RNA quality was assessed on an Agilent 2100 Bioanalyzer. Details on this clonotype: Its cognate antigen has yet to be identified. The input lacks base qualities; no much larger clone sits a single base away.

Cut back by 5 bases and 4 bases, the V and J ends lie 14 bases apart. Reading from cysteine to phenylalanine, the CDR3 counts 15 amino acids. Here the CDR3 DNA is all that survives: 45 bases in frame from base 1. Overall results and qualifications from the work: A 13 V-J signature model separated ophthalmopathy from stable hyperthyroidism, with roughly 88% sensitivity and 81.08% specificity in cross-validation and 80%/75% in testing. No statistical method was used to fix the sample size in advance, and group allocation was not hidden from the investigators. In validation, the model predicted progression to ophthalmopathy with 55% to 71% sensitivity and roughly 75% specificity, a median of around six months before onset. Most expanded thyroid clonotypes (frequency above 0.001) were also detected in blood, a finding suggesting that blood repertoires may reflect thyroid immune responses.

The rearranged chain carries TRBV12-3 or TRBV12-4 and TRBJ2-2; TRBD2 is possibly the D segment (6 matching bases). Sequencing was performed on blood. The sequence was obtained from a man aged 45-60 years with Graves' hyperthyroidism. In nucleotide form, the sequence is TGTGCCAGCAGTCTTTCCGGGACTCCCACCGGGGAGCTGTTTTTT. Its protein is CASSLSGTPTGELFF.